The 26 T cell receptor beta chains below all came from one sample that was sequenced in a study of cytotoxic CD8 clonotypes in ibrutinib-treated CLL. TCRdb keeps only in-frame clones here, not all; method: immunoSEQ multiplex PCR. Altogether a few hundred thousand clones are present, 70% being singletons, with the ten largest covering approximately 15%. This specimen consisted of PBMCs, obtained after 24 months of ibrutinib treatment. All receptors derive from a human donor with chronic lymphocytic leukemia.

V is TRBV28 and J is TRBJ2-7; 8 bases match TRBD1. The CDR3 totals 15 residues. Germline CDR1 MDHEN, CDR2 SYDVKM. Trimming cost V 3 bases and J 2 bases; bases outside gene matches: 6. The CDR3 nucleotides are TGTGCCAGCAGTTTTAGGACAGGGTCTACCTACGAGCAGTACTTC. This gives the protein CASSFRTGSTYEQYF.

The chain uses TRBV7-8 and TRBJ2-7; no clear D gene. This CDR3 region has 14 residues. Germline-derived CDR1 and CDR2 are SGHVS and FQNEAQ. V was shortened by 4 bases and J by 4 bases, with 14 bases between the two germline ends. CDR3 protein: CASSSDIPGYEQYF. In DNA form, the CDR3 reads TGTGCCAGCAGCTCCGACATCCCCGGTTACGAGCAGTACTTC.

V usage is TRBV5-1 and J usage is TRBJ2-6; the D gene is possibly TRBD1 (6 bases). The CDR3 is 16 amino acids. Germline-derived CDR1 and CDR2 are SGHRS and YFSETQ. The V gene lost 4 bases and the J gene lost 0 bases, with 11 bases spanning the gap. The CDR3 bases are TGCGCCAGCAGCGGGGGACATCTCTCTGGGGCCAACGTCCTGACTTTC. Amino acids: CASSGGHLSGANVLTF.

J is TRBJ2-5 and V is TRBV2; a weak D match, TRBD1 (6 bases). Trimming shortened V by 4 bases and J by 4 bases, and 10 bases separated the two germline ends. The CDR3 has 13 amino acids. Germline CDR1 is SNHLY and CDR2 is FYNNEI. The CDR3 nucleotides are TGTGCCAGCAGTGCCCTCAGGGGAGAGACCCAGTACTTC. Residues: CASSALRGETQYF. Full variable domain (remainder filled in from reference TRBV2 and TRBJ2-5): EPEVTQTPSHQVTQMGQEVILRCVPISNHLYFYWYRQILGQKVEFLVSFYNNEISEKSEIFDDQFSVERPDGSNFTLKIRSTKLEDSAMYFCASSALRGETQYFGPGTRLLVL.

The chain couples TRBV28 to TRBJ1-5, with D possibly TRBD1 on 6 matching bases. The CDR3 sequence is 20 residues long. V lost 0 bases and J lost 4, with 25 bases in between. Germline-derived CDR1 and CDR2 are MDHEN and SYDVKM. The CDR3 DNA reads as TGTGCCAGCAGTTTATGGGACCGGGGTCGGGGGCAAAGGGGGAATCAGCCCCAGCATTTT. Its translation is CASSLWDRGRGQRGNQPQHF.

The rearrangement links TRBV18 to TRBJ2-2; TRBD2 might be the D (6 bases). The CDR3 consists of 14 residues. With 3 bases removed from V and 5 bases from J, the gap between germline ends came to 10 bases. Germline lookup yields CDR1 KGHSH and CDR2 LQKENI. CDR3 nucleotide sequence: TGTGCCAGCTCACCTTTAGCGGCGACCGGGGAGCTGTTTTTT. Translating it yields CASSPLAATGELFF.

The CDR3: CASSEFVETQYF. CDR3 nucleotides: TGTGCCAGCAGTGAATTTGTAGAGACCCAGTACTTC. The chain has TRBV25-1 and TRBJ2-5; no definite D call. This CDR3 spans 12 amino acids. V was clipped by 1 base and J by 4 bases, with 4 bases between them. The germline gives CDR1 MGHDK, CDR2 SYGVNS. Complete variable domain (other parts from reference TRBV25-1 and TRBJ2-5): EADIYQTPRYLVIGTGKKITLECSQTMGHDKMYWYQQDPGMELHLIHYSYGVNSTEKGDLSSESTVSRIRTEHFPLTLESARPSHTSQYLCASSEFVETQYFGPGTRLLVL.

The V gene is TRBV6-5, the J gene TRBJ2-3, with D possibly matching TRBD2 (7 bases). CDR3 length equals 16 residues. V lost 2 bases and J 0 bases, leaving 12 bases between the germline ends. The germline V gene encodes CDR1 MNHEY and CDR2 SVGAGI. The DNA for the CDR3 is TGTGCCAGCAGTTACGGGGGGGCCCCCAGCACAGATACGCAGTATTTT. Its translation: CASSYGGAPSTDTQYF.

This chain connects TRBV7-6 to TRBJ1-3, with D possibly being TRBD1 (5 bases). Per the germline V gene, CDR1 is SGHVS and CDR2 is FNYEAQ. V gave up 7 bases and J gave up 0 bases, with 19 bases separating them. The CDR3 has 17 amino acids. CDR3 amino acids: CASIGGPGTVSGNTIYF. Here the CDR3 DNA reads TGTGCCAGCATCGGTGGGCCAGGGACCGTCTCTGGAAACACCATATATTTT.

The gene calls are TRBV6-6 and TRBJ1-3; no definite D call. This CDR3 region has 16 residues. Germline values: CDR1 MNHNY, CDR2 SVGAGI (reference sequence). The V end was cut by 5 bases, the J end by 4 bases, with 18 bases between. CDR3 residues: CASSPGPGVLGNTIYF. The CDR3, as DNA: TGTGCCAGCAGTCCCGGTCCCGGGGTACTCGGAAACACCATATATTTT.

The J gene is TRBJ2-2, the V gene TRBV29-1, with D possibly TRBD1 on 5 matching bases. With 7 bases removed from V and 3 bases from J, the gap between germline ends came to 15 bases. The CDR3 consists of 14 residues. Germline V gives CDR1 SQVTM, CDR2 ANQGSEA. CDR3 nucleotides: TGCAGCGCCAGTGGTCAGACAGACACCGGGGAGCTGTTTTTT. Residues: CSASGQTDTGELFF.

V is TRBV19 and J is TRBJ1-5; D not resolved. V was cut by 4 bases and J by 6 bases, with 7 bases left in between. CDR1 and CDR2 (germline): LNHDA, SQIVND (reference sequence). CDR3 length: 12 amino acids. DNA of the CDR3: TGTGCCAGTAGTAAACAGCGTCAGCCCCAGCATTTT. As protein: CASSKQRQPQHF.

V gene TRBV4-3 combines with J gene TRBJ2-7; 9 nucleotides match TRBD1. CDR1 and CDR2 from the germline V gene are LGHNA and YSLEER. With 0 bases clipped from V and 4 bases from J, the junction kept 7 bases outside the gene matches. The CDR3 consists of 16 residues. The DNA of the CDR3 is TGCGCCAGCAGCCAAGATTGGGGACAGGGTATGTACGAGCAGTACTTC. As protein: CASSQDWGQGMYEQYF.

This chain uses TRBV7-9 with TRBJ1-1; D possibly corresponds to TRBD1 (5 bases). Germline CDR1 reads SEHNR; CDR2 reads FQNEAQ (reference sequence). V was clipped by 1 base and J by 11 bases, with 17 bases between them. The CDR3 runs 14 residues. The CDR3 DNA sequence: TGTGCCAGCAGCTTAGGCGTACAGGTTCTGCCCGCTTTCTTT. Its translation: CASSLGVQVLPAFF.

The chain employs TRBV2 and TRBJ2-5; TRBD2 agrees at 14 bases. The length of the CDR3 is 17 residues. Germline lookup yields CDR1 SNHLY and CDR2 FYNNEI. V shed 7 bases, J shed 5 bases, and the junction held 12 bases outside the gene matches. The CDR3 DNA is TGTGCCAGCATCGAGGGCTGGGGACTAGCGGGAGTCGAGACCCAGTACTTC. It is translated as CASIEGWGLAGVETQYF.

The V and J genes are TRBV5-1 and TRBJ1-1; D possibly corresponds to TRBD1 (5 bases). Trimming took 4 bases from V and 8 from J, leaving 15 bases between them. CDR1 is SGHRS, CDR2 YFSETQ, per germline. This CDR3 has 13 amino acids. CDR3 coding DNA: TGCGCCAGCAGCGCCTGGGAGGGGCTAGAAGCTTTCTTT. It codes for CASSAWEGLEAFF. The variable domain in full, with the rest retrieved from reference TRBV5-1 and TRBJ1-1, is KAGVTQTPRYLIKTRGQQVTLSCSPISGHRSVSWYQQTPGQGLQFLFEYFSETQRNKGNFPGRFSGRQFSNSRSEMNVSTLELGDSALYLCASSAWEGLEAFFGQGTRLTVV.

The chain links TRBV29-1 to TRBJ2-7; D is unresolved. Trimming left V 4 bases short and J 0 bases short, with 13 bases between. Germline V gene lookup returns CDR1 SQVTM and CDR2 ANQGSEA. The CDR3 is 14 residues long. The CDR3 coding sequence is TGCAGCGTTGGGGTCTGGGGAAGCTCCTACGAGCAGTACTTC. This translates into CSVGVWGSSYEQYF.

The chain joins TRBV6-6 to TRBJ2-1; 8 nucleotides agree with TRBD2. CDR3 length: 15 residues. V dropped 1 base and J dropped 9; count of bases not matched to a gene: 8. Germline V lookup: CDR1 MNHNY, CDR2 SVGAGI (reference sequence). The CDR3 here is CASSYLAGGGGEQFF. CDR3 DNA: TGTGCCAGCAGTTACTTGGCGGGAGGAGGGGGTGAGCAGTTCTTC.

The chain's CDR3 is CASSQTTQYNEQFF. CDR3 DNA sequence: TGCGCCAGCAGCCAAACCACACAGTACAATGAGCAGTTCTTC. J is TRBJ2-1 and V is TRBV4-1; unclear D gene. The CDR3 is made up of 14 amino acids. CDR1 is MGHRA and CDR2 is YSYEKL in the germline V gene. V gave up 2 bases and J gave up 4 bases, with 9 bases separating them.

This clone has just a few counts. The chain links TRBV28 to TRBJ1-2; 11 bases match TRBD1. The J segment lost 4 bases and the V segment lost 5 bases, leaving 9 bases of the junction unmatched. This CDR3 spans 16 amino acids. The germline V gene encodes CDR1 MDHEN and CDR2 SYDVKM. CDR3 amino acids: CASSPGQGAQSYGYTF. The CDR3, as DNA: TGTGCCAGCAGTCCCGGACAGGGGGCTCAGAGCTATGGCTACACCTTC.

J is TRBJ2-2 and V is TRBV5-1; 12 bases line up with TRBD2. Germline CDR1 and CDR2: SGHRS and YFSETQ. V lost 3 bases to trimming and J lost 1 base; unmatched junction nucleotides: 1. The CDR3 is 16 amino acids. CDR3 in DNA: TGCGCCAGCAGCTGGGGACTAGCGGGGAACACCGGGGAGCTGTTTTTT. Translating gives CASSWGLAGNTGELFF.

The chain uses TRBV28 and TRBJ2-3; D is uncertain. This CDR3 has 14 residues. The V end lost 4 bases, the J end lost 3 bases, and 11 bases lay between the germline ends. CDR1 is MDHEN and CDR2 is SYDVKM in the germline V gene. The CDR3 loop is CASSSLKGTDTQYF. The CDR3 DNA follows: TGTGCCAGCAGTTCCTTGAAAGGGACAGATACGCAGTATTTT.

This clone occurred once. The rearrangement links TRBV7-9 to TRBJ1-2, with unresolved D. CDR1 is SEHNR and CDR2 is FQNEAQ in the germline V gene (reference sequence). The CDR3 totals 13 residues. Trimming took off 6 bases at V and 0 bases at J, with 8 bases between the two ends. CDR3 DNA sequence: TGTGCCAGCAGGTCGAGCTCTAACTATGGCTACACCTTC. This translates into CASRSSSNYGYTF.

Only a few counts were recorded for this clone. The chain combines TRBV27 with TRBJ1-4; D is perhaps TRBD1 (5 bases). This CDR3 has 16 amino acids. V gave up 4 bases and J gave up 8 bases, with 20 bases separating them. Germline V lookup: CDR1 MNHEY, CDR2 SMNVEV (reference sequence). The CDR3 nucleotides read TGTGCCAGCAGTTCACTTGCGACAGCGGGGAAGGAAAAACTGTTTTTT. This translates into CASSSLATAGKEKLFF.

J is TRBJ2-5 and V is TRBV28; no firm D call. There are 13 residues in the CDR3. Germline CDR1 and CDR2: MDHEN and SYDVKM. Trimming removed 3 bases at V and 5 bases at J, with 10 bases between. The CDR3 nucleotides read TGTGCCAGCAGTTTTCCCGCGCGGGAGACCCAGTACTTC. Protein product: CASSFPARETQYF.

This clone has only a few counts. V usage is TRBV2 and J usage is TRBJ1-1, with D perhaps TRBD1 (5 bases). Germline CDR1 and CDR2: SNHLY and FYNNEI. The V end lost 11 bases, the J end lost 3 bases, and 16 bases lay between the germline ends. This CDR3 region has 13 residues. In nucleotides, the CDR3 is TGTGCCGGGAGTTGGGGGGAACACACTGAAGCTTTCTTT. Translating gives CAGSWGEHTEAFF.